This entry lists 17 T cell receptor beta chains sequenced from one sample in a study of blood T cell repertoires in COVID-19. Only in-frame clones appear in the TCRdb table, and some are missing; sequencing was by immunoSEQ multiplex PCR. The repertoire consists of around 71,000 clones, with approximately 80% occurring once and the leading ten covering over 25%. Material: peripheral blood. Receptors were obtained from a man aged 65 to 79 with acute or convalescent COVID-19.

The chain is built from TRBV27 and TRBJ2-1; a possible D gene is TRBD1 (6 bases). The germline V gene encodes CDR1 MNHEY and CDR2 SMNVEV (reference sequence). The germline V and J ends were trimmed by 6 bases and 2 bases, with 20 bases remaining between them. This CDR3 region has 17 residues. The CDR3 spells CASSPIQQGGPYNEQFF. The DNA of the CDR3 is TGTGCCAGCAGCCCAATCCAACAGGGCGGCCCCTACAATGAGCAGTTCTTC.

This chain links TRBV15 with TRBJ1-2, with D maybe TRBD1 (6 bases). V lost 5 bases, J lost 6 bases, and 19 bases lay in between. CDR3 length: 15 residues. Germline V gene lookup returns CDR1 LNHNV and CDR2 YYDKDF (reference sequence). The CDR3, as DNA: TGTGCCACCAGCCGACAGGAAGGGGTATCGGATGGCTACACCTTC. This gives the protein CATSRQEGVSDGYTF.

Only a few counts were recorded for this clone. The V and J genes are TRBV9 and TRBJ1-1; D is possibly TRBD1 (5 bases). The CDR3 loop spans 13 amino acids. The V gene lost 4 bases and the J gene lost 1 base, with 8 bases spanning the gap. CDR1 and CDR2 from the germline V gene are SGDLS and YYNGEE. The CDR3 DNA reads TGTGCCAGCAGCACCGACAGGAACACTGAAGCTTTCTTT. Protein: CASSTDRNTEAFF. Based on the CDR3 plus reference TRBV9 and TRBJ1-1, the full variable domain is DSGVTQTPKHLITATGQRVTLRCSPRSGDLSVYWYQQSLDQGLQFLIQYYNGEERAKGNILERFSAQQFPDLHSELNLSSLELGDSALYFCASSTDRNTEAFFGQGTRLTVV.

Within the sample, this clone is medium-sized. Here the CDR3 DNA reads TGTGCCACTCGGGACAGGACGAACACCGGGGAGCTGTTTTTT. It codes for CATRDRTNTGELFF. This chain uses TRBV19 with TRBJ2-2, with 8 positions matching TRBD1. CDR3 length: 14 residues. Germline V gene lookup returns CDR1 LNHDA and CDR2 SQIVND (reference sequence). V lost 10 bases to trimming and J lost 0 bases; unmatched junction nucleotides: 4.

This chain joins TRBV7-7 and TRBJ2-2; tentatively, D is TRBD2 (5 bases). The ends were cut back, 3 bases at V and 4 bases at J, with 18 bases in the middle. This CDR3 has 17 residues. Germline values: CDR1 SSHAT, CDR2 FNYEAQ (reference sequence). CDR3 residues: CASSLSDRRSATGELFF. CDR3 DNA: TGTGCCAGCAGCTTGTCTGATAGGAGGTCTGCCACCGGGGAGCTGTTTTTT.

CDR3 DNA: TGTGCCTGGTTGAGACAGCTTGAAGCTTTCTTT. Translating gives CAWLRQLEAFF. This chain links TRBV30 with TRBJ1-1; possibly TRBD1 for D (5 bases). From germline, CDR1 is GTSNPN and CDR2 SVGIG (reference sequence). The V end was cut by 5 bases, the J end by 7 bases, with 11 bases between. CDR3 length equals 11 residues. Together with reference TRBV30 and TRBJ1-1, the CDR3 gives the full variable domain: SQTIHQWPATLVQPVGSPLSLECTVEGTSNPNLYWYRQAAGRGLQLLFYSVGIGQISSEVPQNLSASRPQDRQFILSSKKLLLSDSGFYLCAWLRQLEAFFGQGTRLTVV.

This clone has more than one count but fewer than ten. The J gene is TRBJ2-1, the V gene TRBV25-1; 9 positions match TRBD2. The CDR3 spans 15 residues. V shed 3 bases and J 7 bases; nucleotides not matched to a gene: 7. From germline, CDR1 is MGHDK and CDR2 SYGVNS. The CDR3 DNA is TGTGCCAGCAGTGACATAGCGGGAGCTATGAATGAGCAGTTCTTC. Translation: CASSDIAGAMNEQFF.

The chain couples TRBV19 to TRBJ2-3; TRBD1 might be the D (6 bases). The CDR3 is 15 residues long. CDR1 is LNHDA and CDR2 is SQIVND in the germline V gene (reference sequence). V was shortened by 5 bases and J by 2 bases, with 14 bases between the two germline ends. The CDR3 coding sequence is TGTGCCAGTAGTCCCCCAGGGGCCCCCACAGATACGCAGTATTTT. Protein: CASSPPGAPTDTQYF.

The chain links TRBV19 to TRBJ2-7; D is undetermined. This CDR3 is 13 amino acids long. From germline, CDR1 is LNHDA and CDR2 SQIVND (reference sequence). The germline V and J ends were trimmed by 4 bases and 0 bases, with 7 bases remaining between them. The CDR3 spells CASSSSSSYEQYF. The CDR3 nucleotides read TGTGCCAGTAGTAGCTCCAGCTCCTACGAGCAGTACTTC.

This chain uses TRBV29-1 with TRBJ2-6, with 7 bases aligning to TRBD2. J lost 0 bases, V lost 3 bases, and 8 bases had no gene match. CDR1 and CDR2 from the germline V gene are SQVTM and ANQGSEA. The CDR3 runs 17 residues. The DNA for the CDR3 is TGCAGCGTTGATGAGGCTAGCGGACACTCTGGGGCCAACGTCCTGACTTTC. This gives the protein CSVDEASGHSGANVLTF.

As DNA, the CDR3 is TGTGCCAGCAGCGTACAACCGGGACTAGCGGGAGGGAATGAGCAGTTCTTC. This sequence encodes CASSVQPGLAGGNEQFF. J is TRBJ2-1 and V is TRBV9; 16 positions match TRBD2. The germline V gene encodes CDR1 SGDLS and CDR2 YYNGEE. This CDR3 is 17 amino acids long. V lost 1 base to trimming and J lost 7 bases; unmatched junction nucleotides: 5.

This clone has just one count. The rearrangement links TRBV28 to TRBJ1-1; no reliable D call. CDR3 size: 13 residues. Trimming cost V 5 bases and J 1 base, with 8 bases left between them. Germline CDR1 MDHEN, CDR2 SYDVKM. CDR3 DNA: TGTGCCAGCAGTCTAGCAGGGAACACTGAAGCTTTCTTT. Protein: CASSLAGNTEAFF.

The chain is built from TRBV11-1 and TRBJ1-1; D might be TRBD1 (5 bases). V was trimmed by 4 bases and J by 5 bases, leaving 17 bases between them. The CDR3 length is 15 residues. Germline V lookup: CDR1 SGHAT, CDR2 FQDESV (reference sequence). CDR3 amino acids: CASSSGSGLYTEAFF. CDR3 nucleotides: TGTGCCAGCAGCTCCGGATCGGGACTGTATACTGAAGCTTTCTTT.

The table lists this clone with many counts. The CDR3 is CASSLRGYTEAFF. The DNA of the CDR3 is TGTGCCAGCAGTTTACGGGGATACACTGAAGCTTTCTTT. V is TRBV28 and J is TRBJ1-1; the D is unclear. Per the germline V gene, CDR1 is MDHEN and CDR2 is SYDVKM. The CDR3 loop spans 13 amino acids. V was clipped by 2 bases and J by 3 bases, with 7 bases between them.

The rearrangement links TRBV29-1 to TRBJ2-4; unclear D gene. This CDR3 region has 13 residues. V was shortened by 6 bases and J by 0 bases, with 9 bases between the two germline ends. Germline CDR1 SQVTM, CDR2 ANQGSEA. CDR3 amino acids: CSVQALAKNIQYF. The CDR3 DNA reads as TGCAGCGTCCAAGCTCTAGCCAAAAACATTCAGTACTTC.

The J gene is TRBJ2-3, the V gene TRBV28, with 7 bases matching TRBD1. The CDR3 is 16 amino acids. CDR1 and CDR2 (germline): MDHEN, SYDVKM. V dropped 4 bases and J dropped 4; count of bases not matched to a gene: 11. The CDR3 nucleotides read TGTGCCAGCAGTTCCGTCCGAGACAGGGTCCCAGATACGCAGTATTTT. It encodes CASSSVRDRVPDTQYF.

The V gene is TRBV19, the J gene TRBJ2-5; D is unclear. The CDR3 has 12 amino acids. V gave up 4 bases and J gave up 5 bases, with 8 bases separating them. Per the germline V gene, CDR1 is LNHDA and CDR2 is SQIVND (reference sequence). The CDR3 protein is CASSTSSETQYF. The CDR3 bases are TGTGCCAGTAGTACTAGTAGCGAGACCCAGTACTTC.